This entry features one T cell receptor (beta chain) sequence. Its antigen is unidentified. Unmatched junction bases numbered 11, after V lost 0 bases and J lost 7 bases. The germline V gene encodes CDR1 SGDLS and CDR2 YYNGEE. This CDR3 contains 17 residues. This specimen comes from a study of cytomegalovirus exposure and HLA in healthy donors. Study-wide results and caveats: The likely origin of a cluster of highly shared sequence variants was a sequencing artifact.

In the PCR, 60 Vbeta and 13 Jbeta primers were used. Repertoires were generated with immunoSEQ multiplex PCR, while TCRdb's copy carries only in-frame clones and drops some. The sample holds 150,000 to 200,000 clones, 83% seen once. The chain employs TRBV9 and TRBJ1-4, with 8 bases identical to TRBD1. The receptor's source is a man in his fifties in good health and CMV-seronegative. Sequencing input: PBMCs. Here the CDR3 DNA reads TGTGCCAGCAGCGTAGGCGGGTGGAGACAGGGGCCTGAAAAACTGTTTTTT. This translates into CASSVGGWRQGPEKLFF. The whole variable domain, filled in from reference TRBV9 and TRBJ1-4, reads DSGVTQTPKHLITATGQRVTLRCSPRSGDLSVYWYQQSLDQGLQFLIQYYNGEERAKGNILERFSAQQFPDLHSELNLSSLELGDSALYFCASSVGGWRQGPEKLFFGSGTQLSVL.